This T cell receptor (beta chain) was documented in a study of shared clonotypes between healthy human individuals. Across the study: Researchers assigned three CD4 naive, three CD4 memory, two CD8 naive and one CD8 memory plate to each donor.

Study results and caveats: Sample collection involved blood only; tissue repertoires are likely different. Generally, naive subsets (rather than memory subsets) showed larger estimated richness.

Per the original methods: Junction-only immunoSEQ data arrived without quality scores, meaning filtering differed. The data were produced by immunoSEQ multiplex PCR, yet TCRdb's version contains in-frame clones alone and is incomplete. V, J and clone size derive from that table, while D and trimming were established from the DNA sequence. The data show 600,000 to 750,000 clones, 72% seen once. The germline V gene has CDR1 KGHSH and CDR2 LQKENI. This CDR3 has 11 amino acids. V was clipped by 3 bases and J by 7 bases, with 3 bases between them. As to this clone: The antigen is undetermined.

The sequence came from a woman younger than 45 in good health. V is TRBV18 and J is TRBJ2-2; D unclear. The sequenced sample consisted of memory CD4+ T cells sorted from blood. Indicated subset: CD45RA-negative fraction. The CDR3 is CASSPVGELFF. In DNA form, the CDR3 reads TGTGCCAGCTCACCGGTCGGGGAGCTGTTTTTT.